The sequence of this T cell receptor (beta chain) was determined in a study of beta chain features in type 1 diabetes. Study-level points and caveats: Patients with Type 1 diabetes showed moderately but significantly shorter TCRB CDR3s in all four CD4+ subsets. The naive, central memory and Treg TCRB repertoires of patients appeared to be more similar to one another than those of healthy donors.

As regards this clone: The antigen is unknown.

The length of the CDR3 is 13 residues. Germline V gives CDR1 SNHLY, CDR2 FYNNEI. The germline V and J ends were trimmed by 3 bases and 3 bases, with 8 bases remaining between them. Reverse transcribing all isolated RNA meant expressed TCRB transcripts were sequenced. TCRdb keeps only in-frame clones here, not all; method: immunoSEQ multiplex PCR. The table lists roughly 230,000 clones, roughly 11% of them singletons, with 0.017% in the top ten. Post-sort purity exceeded 98% for all sorted populations. This rearrangement joins TRBV2 to TRBJ1-2; no firm D call. The clonotype originates from a man under 40 with type 1 diabetes. The material sequenced was naive CD4+ T cells from blood. CDR3 amino acids: CASSDEFDYGYTF. CDR3 nucleotide sequence: TGTGCCAGCAGTGACGAGTTCGACTATGGCTACACCTTC.